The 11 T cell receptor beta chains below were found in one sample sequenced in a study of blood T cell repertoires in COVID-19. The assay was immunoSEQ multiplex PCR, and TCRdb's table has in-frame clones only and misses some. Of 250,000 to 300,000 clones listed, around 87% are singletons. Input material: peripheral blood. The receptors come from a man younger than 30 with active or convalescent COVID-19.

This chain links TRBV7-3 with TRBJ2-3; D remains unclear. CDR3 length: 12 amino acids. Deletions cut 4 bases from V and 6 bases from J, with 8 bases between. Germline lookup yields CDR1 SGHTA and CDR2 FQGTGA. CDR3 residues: CASSSSSDTQYF. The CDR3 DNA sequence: TGTGCCAGCAGCTCTTCCTCGGATACGCAGTATTTT.

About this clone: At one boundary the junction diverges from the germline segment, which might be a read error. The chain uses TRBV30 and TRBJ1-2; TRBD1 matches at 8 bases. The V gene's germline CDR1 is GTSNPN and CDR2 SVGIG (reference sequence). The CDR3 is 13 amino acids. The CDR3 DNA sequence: TGTGCCTGGAGCAAGACAGGGGCGACCCCCACGTTCTTC. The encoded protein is CAWSKTGATPTFF.

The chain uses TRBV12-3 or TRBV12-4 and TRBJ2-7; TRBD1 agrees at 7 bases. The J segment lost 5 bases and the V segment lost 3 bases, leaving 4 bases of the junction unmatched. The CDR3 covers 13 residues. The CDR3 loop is CASSLDRIHEQYF. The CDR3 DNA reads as TGTGCCAGCAGTTTGGACAGGATCCACGAGCAGTACTTC.

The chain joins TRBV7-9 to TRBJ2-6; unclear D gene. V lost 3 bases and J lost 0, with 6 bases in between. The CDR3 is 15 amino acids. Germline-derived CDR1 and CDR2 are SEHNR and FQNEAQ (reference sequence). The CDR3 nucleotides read TGTGCCAGCAGCTTCGGGTACTCTGGGGCCAACGTCCTGACTTTC. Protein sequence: CASSFGYSGANVLTF. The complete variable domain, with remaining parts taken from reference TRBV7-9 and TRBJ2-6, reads DTGVSQNPRHKITKRGQNVTFRCDPISEHNRLYWYRQTLGQGPEFLTYFQNEAQLEKSRLLSDRFSAERPKGSFSTLEIQRTEQGDSAMYLCASSFGYSGANVLTFGAGSRLTVL.

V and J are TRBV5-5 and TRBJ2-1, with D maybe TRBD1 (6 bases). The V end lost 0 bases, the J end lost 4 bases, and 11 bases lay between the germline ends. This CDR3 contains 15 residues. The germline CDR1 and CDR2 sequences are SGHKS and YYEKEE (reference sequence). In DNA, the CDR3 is TGTGCCAGCAGCTTGGTGGCAGGGGCGTACAATGAGCAGTTCTTC. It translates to CASSLVAGAYNEQFF.

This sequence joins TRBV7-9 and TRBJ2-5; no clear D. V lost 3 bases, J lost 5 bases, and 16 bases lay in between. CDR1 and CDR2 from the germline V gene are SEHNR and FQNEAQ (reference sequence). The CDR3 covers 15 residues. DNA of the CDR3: TGTGCCAGCAGCTTTGGGTTCTACGAGGCGGAGACCCAGTACTTC. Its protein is CASSFGFYEAETQYF.

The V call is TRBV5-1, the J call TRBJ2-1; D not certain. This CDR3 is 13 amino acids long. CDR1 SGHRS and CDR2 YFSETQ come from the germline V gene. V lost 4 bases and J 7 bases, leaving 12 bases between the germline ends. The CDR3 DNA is TGCGCCAGCAGCACTGGAGAGTTAAATGAGCAGTTCTTC. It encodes CASSTGELNEQFF. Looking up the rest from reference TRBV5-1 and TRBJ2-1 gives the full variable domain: KAGVTQTPRYLIKTRGQQVTLSCSPISGHRSVSWYQQTPGQGLQFLFEYFSETQRNKGNFPGRFSGRQFSNSRSEMNVSTLELGDSALYLCASSTGELNEQFFGPGTRLTVL.

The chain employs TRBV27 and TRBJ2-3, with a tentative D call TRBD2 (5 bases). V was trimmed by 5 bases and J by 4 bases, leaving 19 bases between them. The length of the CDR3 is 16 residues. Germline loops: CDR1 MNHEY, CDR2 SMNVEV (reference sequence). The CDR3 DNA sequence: TGTGCCAGCAGTCCCCTTTGGGGAGAGCGCTCAGATACGCAGTATTTT. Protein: CASSPLWGERSDTQYF.

The CDR3 sequence: CASSLRGPRPQFF. The CDR3 bases are TGTGCCAGCAGTTTAAGAGGCCCTCGCCCGCAGTTCTTC. The V gene is TRBV12-3 or TRBV12-4, the J gene TRBJ2-1; D is uncertain. The CDR3 is 13 amino acids. V was clipped by 2 bases and J by 12 bases, with 14 bases between them.

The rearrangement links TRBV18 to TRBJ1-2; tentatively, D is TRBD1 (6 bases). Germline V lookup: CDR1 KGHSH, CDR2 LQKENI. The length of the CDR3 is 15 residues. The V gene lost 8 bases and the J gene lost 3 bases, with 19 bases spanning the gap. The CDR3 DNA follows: TGTGCCAGCAAGGAGACAGGCGGTCGTGACTATGGCTACACCTTC. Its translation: CASKETGGRDYGYTF.

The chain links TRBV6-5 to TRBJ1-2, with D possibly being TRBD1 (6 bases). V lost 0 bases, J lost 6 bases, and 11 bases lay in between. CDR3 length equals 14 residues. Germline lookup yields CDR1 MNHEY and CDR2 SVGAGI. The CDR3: CASSYSRQADGYTF. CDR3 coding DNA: TGTGCCAGCAGTTACTCGAGACAGGCCGATGGCTACACCTTC.